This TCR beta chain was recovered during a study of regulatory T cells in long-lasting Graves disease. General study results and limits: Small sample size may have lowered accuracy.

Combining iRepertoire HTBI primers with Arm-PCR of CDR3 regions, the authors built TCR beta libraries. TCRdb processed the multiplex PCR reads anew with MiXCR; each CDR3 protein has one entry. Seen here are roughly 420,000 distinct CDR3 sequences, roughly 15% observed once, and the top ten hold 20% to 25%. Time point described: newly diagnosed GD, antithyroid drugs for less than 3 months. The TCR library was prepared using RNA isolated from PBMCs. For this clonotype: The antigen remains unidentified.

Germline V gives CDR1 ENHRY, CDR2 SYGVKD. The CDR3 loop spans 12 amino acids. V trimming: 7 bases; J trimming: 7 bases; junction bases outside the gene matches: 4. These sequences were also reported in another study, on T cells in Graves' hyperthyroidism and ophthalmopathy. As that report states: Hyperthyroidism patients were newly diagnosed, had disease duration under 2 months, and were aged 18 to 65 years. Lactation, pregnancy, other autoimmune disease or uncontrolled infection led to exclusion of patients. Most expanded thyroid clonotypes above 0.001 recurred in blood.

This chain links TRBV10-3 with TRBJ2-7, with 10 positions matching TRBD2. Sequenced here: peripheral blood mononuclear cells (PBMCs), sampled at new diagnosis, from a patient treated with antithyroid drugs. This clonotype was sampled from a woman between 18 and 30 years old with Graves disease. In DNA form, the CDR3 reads TGTGCCATCACTAGCGGGAGAGAGGAGCAGTACTTC. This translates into CAITSGREEQYF.